Shown below are 29 T cell receptor beta chains from a single sample sequenced in a study of shared clonotypes between healthy human individuals. Sequencing was performed with immunoSEQ multiplex PCR; in TCRdb, only in-frame clones are kept and a portion is missing. This table holds around 2,000,000 clones, roughly 94% found once. Sequenced sample: naive CD4+ T cells sorted from blood. Subset specified: CD45RA+ positively selected. These receptors all come from a man aged 18 to 30 in good health.

This rearrangement joins TRBV12-1 to TRBJ2-7; the D call TRBD1 from the table was never checked on the DNA. TRBV12-1 is a pseudogene segment. The CDR3 sequence is 14 residues long. CDR3 region: CASSFIQVAYEQYF. For the CDR3, the DNA is TGTGCCAGCAGCTTTATTCAGGTCGCCTACGAGCAGTACTTC.

The chain recombines TRBV6-5 with TRBJ1-4, with 7 bases aligning to TRBD1. CDR1 MNHEY and CDR2 SVGAGI come from the germline V gene. J gave up 3 bases and V 5 bases, and 3 bases lay outside the gene matches. This CDR3 is 14 amino acids long. CDR3 nucleotide sequence: TGTGCCAGCAGTCGGGACAGAGCTAATGAAAAACTGTTTTTT. Protein sequence: CASSRDRANEKLFF.

V is TRBV7-9 and J is TRBJ2-3; 7 nucleotides agree with TRBD2. V shed 5 bases and J 2 bases; nucleotides not matched to a gene: 10. The CDR3 length is 16 residues. Germline V gene sequence: CDR1 SEHNR, CDR2 FQNEAQ (reference sequence). The CDR3 protein is CASSATLAATTDTQYF. CDR3 in DNA: TGTGCCAGCAGCGCAACTCTAGCGGCGACCACAGATACGCAGTATTTT.

CDR3 sequence: CASSLGQPGLAGVPDTQYF. The DNA of the CDR3 is TGCGCCAGCAGCTTGGGCCAACCGGGACTAGCGGGAGTCCCAGATACGCAGTATTTT. The chain couples TRBV5-1 to TRBJ2-3, with 14 bases that match TRBD2. The CDR3 sequence is 19 residues long. Germline CDR1 reads SGHRS; CDR2 reads YFSETQ. Trimming at V came to 0 bases and at J to 4 bases, leaving 10 bases not matched to a gene.

Of note for this clone: Distinct nucleotide sequences in the sample also encode this CDR3. The chain carries TRBV5-1 and TRBJ2-1; D gene uncertain. Trimming took off 0 bases at V and 7 bases at J, with 8 bases between the two ends. Germline V gene sequence: CDR1 SGHRS, CDR2 YFSETQ. The CDR3 has 13 residues. For the CDR3, the DNA is TGCGCCAGCAGCTTGGCCTTGGGGAATGAGCAGTTCTTC. It codes for CASSLALGNEQFF.

About this clone itself: One end of the junction does not line up with germline, which may come from a read error. CDR3 sequence reads: CASSSQPDSNNEQFF. The CDR3 DNA reads TGCGCCAGCAGCTCTCAGCCGGACTCCAACAATGAGCAGTTCTTC. The chain has TRBV5-1 and TRBJ2-1, with D perhaps matching TRBD2 (5 bases). There are 15 residues in the CDR3. Germline V gene sequence: CDR1 SGHRS, CDR2 YFSETQ.

This clone was detected once. The J gene is TRBJ1-6, the V gene TRBV7-2; 9 bases are shared with TRBD1. V lost 6 bases, J lost 4 bases, and 13 bases stayed unmatched. The V gene's germline CDR1 is SGHTA and CDR2 FQGNSA. This CDR3 comprises 18 residues. The DNA of the CDR3 is TGTGCCAGCAGTAGAACTACCGGGACAGGGTTTTATAATTCACCCCTCCACTTT. It encodes CASSRTTGTGFYNSPLHF.

The rearrangement links TRBV4-3 to TRBJ2-2; 9 positions match TRBD2. Germline CDR1 and CDR2: LGHNA and YSLEER. The CDR3 contains 18 residues. J gave up 7 bases and V 0 bases, and 12 bases lay outside the gene matches. The CDR3: CASSQDRDSGSIGGELFF. In nucleotides, the CDR3 is TGCGCCAGCAGCCAAGATCGTGATAGCGGGAGCATAGGCGGGGAGCTGTTTTTT.

The rearrangement joins TRBV7-2 to TRBJ1-1; 7 bases match TRBD1. V dropped 1 base and J dropped 1; count of bases not matched to a gene: 6. This CDR3 has 16 residues. CDR1 and CDR2 (germline): SGHTA, FQGNSA. The CDR3 here is CASSLVNRQGNTEAFF. For the CDR3, the DNA is TGTGCCAGCAGCTTAGTGAACCGACAGGGGAACACTGAAGCTTTCTTT.

Comments on this clone: The same CDR3 is also encoded by other DNA sequences in this sample. The V gene is TRBV18, the J gene TRBJ2-7; D might be TRBD1 (5 bases). This CDR3 spans 13 amino acids. Germline loops: CDR1 KGHSH, CDR2 LQKENI. The V gene lost 3 bases and the J gene lost 3 bases, with 9 bases spanning the gap. The CDR3 reads CASSPGQHYEQYF. In DNA, the CDR3 is TGTGCCAGCTCACCGGGGCAGCACTACGAGCAGTACTTC.

This chain links TRBV4-3 with TRBJ2-1, with D perhaps assigned TRBD1 or TRBD2 (5 bases each). The ends were cut back, 6 bases at V and 6 bases at J, with 12 bases in the middle. The CDR3 length is 13 residues. Germline values: CDR1 LGHNA, CDR2 YSLEER. CDR3 nucleotides: TGCGCCAGCAGAAATGCTGGGGGCAATGAGCAGTTCTTC. It yields the protein CASRNAGGNEQFF.

In its sample, this clone was seen many times. This sample includes further DNA sequences coding for the same CDR3. The J gene is TRBJ1-5, the V gene TRBV6-5; weak D call: TRBD1 (5 bases). V was pared by 6 bases and J by 6 bases, with 12 bases between. This CDR3 spans 13 amino acids. Germline V lookup: CDR1 MNHEY, CDR2 SVGAGI. DNA for the CDR3: TGTGCCAGCAGCCAGGGAAGGGGTCAGCCCCAGCATTTT. Translation: CASSQGRGQPQHF.

In nucleotides, the CDR3 is TGCGCCAGCAGCGCGTGGGACAGGGGGCGTGGAGATACGCAGTATTTT. Residues: CASSAWDRGRGDTQYF. The chain links TRBV4-1 to TRBJ2-3; 12 positions match TRBD1. The CDR3 is 16 amino acids. Germline CDR1 is MGHRA and CDR2 is YSYEKL. V gave up 5 bases and J gave up 5 bases; unmatched junction bases: 8.

V usage is TRBV10-3 and J usage is TRBJ2-7; D may be TRBD2 (6 bases). V was shortened by 6 bases and J by 7 bases, with 16 bases between the two germline ends. Germline CDR1 ENHRY, CDR2 SYGVKD. This CDR3 is built from 13 residues. CDR3 region: CAIREGGGVEQYF. In DNA form, the CDR3 reads TGTGCCATCAGAGAGGGTGGAGGGGTTGAGCAGTACTTC.

This clone was found once. One junction end disagrees with the germline gene, perhaps due to a read error. The chain recombines TRBV5-4 with TRBJ1-2; D is perhaps TRBD1 (6 bases). The CDR3 is made up of 15 amino acids. Germline V gene data show CDR1 as SGHNT and CDR2 as YYREEE (reference sequence). The CDR3 region has the DNA TGCGCCAGCAGTAACGCGGCAGGGGCTAACTATGGCTACACCTTC. This encodes CASSNAAGANYGYTF.

The gene calls are TRBV7-2 and TRBJ2-4; 7 bases are shared with TRBD1. The CDR3 is made up of 16 amino acids. Germline-derived CDR1 and CDR2 are SGHTA and FQGNSA. V dropped 5 bases and J dropped 1; count of bases not matched to a gene: 8. The CDR3 coding sequence is TGTGCCAGCAGCGTATTCACAGGGGTCGCCAAAAACATTCAGTACTTC. This encodes CASSVFTGVAKNIQYF.

V gene TRBV10-1 combines with J gene TRBJ2-7; 10 nucleotides align to TRBD1. CDR1 is WNHNN, CDR2 SYGVQD, per germline (reference sequence). CDR3 size: 14 residues. The J segment lost 3 bases and the V segment lost 7 bases, leaving 6 bases of the junction unmatched. The CDR3 sequence is CASKRTGGHYEQYF. CDR3 in DNA: TGCGCCAGCAAGAGGACAGGGGGTCACTACGAGCAGTACTTC.

This sequence joins TRBV6-5 and TRBJ2-7; D is possibly TRBD1 or TRBD2 (6 bases each). Germline-derived CDR1 and CDR2 are MNHEY and SVGAGI. The CDR3 spans 15 residues. Deletions cut 2 bases from V and 5 bases from J, with 16 bases between. The CDR3 reads CASSYQGRGGDEQYF. CDR3 coding DNA: TGTGCCAGCAGTTACCAGGGGCGGGGAGGTGACGAGCAGTACTTC.

The chain is built from TRBV2 and TRBJ1-1; 8 nucleotides agree with TRBD1. The V gene's germline CDR1 is SNHLY and CDR2 FYNNEI. The CDR3 runs to 14 residues. J was trimmed by 0 bases and V by 6 bases; bases with no gene match: 3. CDR3 sequence (DNA): TGTGCCAGCAGACCCAGGGGGCTGAACACTGAAGCTTTCTTT. It yields the protein CASRPRGLNTEAFF. Combining the CDR3 with reference TRBV2 and TRBJ1-1 gives the whole variable domain EPEVTQTPSHQVTQMGQEVILRCVPISNHLYFYWYRQILGQKVEFLVSFYNNEISEKSEIFDDQFSVERPDGSNFTLKIRSTKLEDSAMYFCASRPRGLNTEAFFGQGTRLTVV.

On this clone: This specimen includes other DNA sequences encoding the same CDR3. The chain combines TRBV5-1 with TRBJ2-5, with D possibly called TRBD1 or TRBD2 (6 bases each). The ends were cut back, 4 bases at V and 1 base at J, with 8 bases in the middle. Looked up from germline, CDR1 is SGHRS and CDR2 is YFSETQ. The CDR3 loop spans 13 amino acids. CDR3 loop: CASSRGLQETQYF. The CDR3 DNA reads as TGCGCCAGCAGCCGGGGGCTCCAAGAGACCCAGTACTTC.

The J gene is TRBJ1-4, the V gene TRBV5-5; D not certain. Per germline, CDR1 SGHKS and CDR2 YYEKEE (reference sequence). V was clipped by 7 bases and J by 8 bases, with 18 bases between them. CDR3 length: 14 residues. DNA for the CDR3: TGTGCCAGCTCTGTGAGTGGGCGAACGGAAAAACTGTTTTTT. It translates to CASSVSGRTEKLFF.

The chain joins TRBV7-2 to TRBJ1-3, with D unclear. V was clipped by 5 bases and J by 0 bases, with 11 bases between them. The CDR3 totals 15 residues. CDR1 is SGHTA and CDR2 is FQGNSA in the germline V gene. The CDR3 here is CASSGQLSSGNTIYF. Here the CDR3 DNA reads TGTGCCAGCAGCGGCCAGCTGAGCTCTGGAAACACCATATATTTT.

CDR3 sequence (DNA): TGTGCCAGCACCTATAACTATGGCTACACCTTC. As protein: CASTYNYGYTF. This chain links TRBV2 with TRBJ1-2; D gene ambiguous. V was clipped by 7 bases and J by 1 base, with 4 bases between them. CDR1 and CDR2 (germline): SNHLY, FYNNEI. The CDR3 consists of 11 residues. The full variable domain, with the rest looked up from reference TRBV2 and TRBJ1-2, is EPEVTQTPSHQVTQMGQEVILRCVPISNHLYFYWYRQILGQKVEFLVSFYNNEISEKSEIFDDQFSVERPDGSNFTLKIRSTKLEDSAMYFCASTYNYGYTFGSGTRLTVV.

The rearrangement links TRBV5-4 to TRBJ2-3; 12 bases are shared with TRBD2. Germline loops: CDR1 SGHNT, CDR2 YYREEE (reference sequence). V dropped 4 bases and J dropped 3; count of bases not matched to a gene: 9. The CDR3 has 17 amino acids. The CDR3 DNA is TGTGCCAGCAGCCCTTCGGCTAGCGGGGGGGCAACAGATACGCAGTATTTT. As protein: CASSPSASGGATDTQYF.

The V gene is TRBV7-9, the J gene TRBJ1-2; no clear D gene. The CDR3 covers 14 residues. Trimming cost V 1 base and J 4 bases, with 10 bases left between them. Germline CDR1 SEHNR, CDR2 FQNEAQ (reference sequence). CDR3 region: CASSLDLLSYGYTF. Written as DNA, the CDR3 is TGTGCCAGCAGCTTAGATTTATTGAGCTATGGCTACACCTTC.

The gene calls are TRBV10-2 and TRBJ2-7; 9 nucleotides align to TRBD1. Trimming at V came to 4 bases and at J to 4 bases, leaving 8 bases not matched to a gene. The CDR3 totals 15 residues. CDR1 is WSHSY and CDR2 is SAAADI in the germline V gene. The CDR3 here is CASSVTGGQFYEQYF. The CDR3 coding sequence is TGCGCCAGCAGTGTAACAGGGGGCCAGTTTTACGAGCAGTACTTC.

This chain connects TRBV18 to TRBJ1-3; D uncertain. Germline V gene data show CDR1 as KGHSH and CDR2 as LQKENI. This CDR3 spans 13 amino acids. V was cut by 5 bases and J by 0 bases, with 5 bases left in between. As DNA, the CDR3 is TGTGCCAGCTCAGCGAGCTCTGGAAACACCATATATTTT. It translates to CASSASSGNTIYF.

The CDR3 is CSMRSGQETQYF. As DNA, the CDR3 is TGCAGCATGCGGTCAGGCCAAGAGACCCAGTACTTC. This chain joins TRBV29-1 and TRBJ2-5; D is undetermined. V gave up 8 bases and J gave up 1 base, with 11 bases separating them. The CDR3 is 12 amino acids. Germline CDR1 SQVTM, CDR2 ANQGSEA.

The chain recombines TRBV14 with TRBJ1-1; D gene unclear. CDR3 length equals 14 residues. Per germline, CDR1 SGHDN and CDR2 FVKESK. With 4 bases removed from V and 1 base from J, the gap between germline ends came to 10 bases. CDR3: CASSRQTKNTEAFF. The DNA for the CDR3 is TGTGCCAGCAGCCGCCAGACAAAGAACACTGAAGCTTTCTTT.